The present entry profiles one T cell receptor beta chain with its context. Its antigen remains unidentified. Unrecorded immune exposures were likely, despite nominal health at sampling. This CDR3 is built from 16 residues. The PCR made use of 60 Vbeta and 13 Jbeta primers. Produced via immunoSEQ multiplex PCR; TCRdb's table is partial and in-frame only. The sample shows more than 95,000 clones, around four fifths of them seen only once. This specimen comes from a study of cytomegalovirus exposure and HLA in healthy donors. Study results and caveats: For cytomegalovirus status, the classifier reportedly gave diagnoses with high specificity and sensitivity. In an earlier analysis, about 90% or about 30%: the productive usage of most TCR beta V segments. The study labeled approximately 150 TCR beta chains cytomegalovirus-associated.

The chain combines TRBV21-1 with TRBJ2-5; the DNA was not compared with TRBD1, the D call given in the table. TRBV21-1 is recorded as a pseudogene. Sample: PBMCs. The receptor was derived from a man aged 25-40 years in good health and CMV-seropositive. The DNA of the CDR3 is TGTGCCAGCAGCAAATACCGGGACAGGTACCAAGAGACCCAGTACTTC. It translates to CASSKYRDRYQETQYF.